The 32 T cell receptor beta chains reported below all come from one sample, sequenced in a study of brain T cells in children with intractable seizures. TCRdb's copy holds only in-frame clones and misses some; the assay was immunoSEQ multiplex PCR. This table has about 120,000 clones, around 94% appearing once. Source: peripheral blood, taken at surgery. These receptors originate from a boy in the first two years of life with hemimegalencephaly and intractable seizures.

V usage is TRBV11-3 and J usage is TRBJ1-2, with 7 bases identical to TRBD1. J was trimmed by 7 bases and V by 5 bases; bases with no gene match: 7. Germline V gene data show CDR1 as SGHNT and CDR2 as YENEEA. CDR3 length equals 13 residues. This CDR3 reads CASSKDPGGGYTF. Here the CDR3 DNA reads TGTGCCAGCAGCAAAGACCCAGGGGGTGGCTACACCTTC.

V usage is TRBV6-5 and J usage is TRBJ1-1; possibly TRBD1 for D (6 bases). The V gene lost 2 bases and the J gene lost 4 bases, with 11 bases spanning the gap. The V gene's germline CDR1 is MNHEY and CDR2 SVGAGI. This CDR3 is 14 amino acids long. In nucleotides, the CDR3 is TGTGCCAGCAGTTACACAGGGTCGGGCACTGAAGCTTTCTTT. Its protein product is CASSYTGSGTEAFF.

This chain connects TRBV19 to TRBJ1-2; D uncertain. Trimming removed 5 bases from V and 7 bases from J, with 26 bases in between. The length of the CDR3 is 17 residues. Germline V gene sequence: CDR1 LNHDA, CDR2 SQIVND (reference sequence). CDR3 in amino acids: CASSSLAGGLGVGGYTF. The CDR3 DNA reads as TGTGCCAGTAGTTCCCTCGCCGGCGGACTGGGCGTGGGTGGCTACACCTTC.

The DNA of the CDR3 is TGTGCCAGCAGACGACAAGGGACAGGGATAAACTACGAGCAGTACTTC. This translates into CASRRQGTGINYEQYF. This rearrangement joins TRBV16 to TRBJ2-7; 9 bases are a match to TRBD1. Germline V gene data show CDR1 as KGHSY and CDR2 as FQNENV. CDR3 length: 16 amino acids. The junction had 12 bases not matched to a gene; V was cut back by 6 bases and J by 3 bases. Full variable domain (rest looked up from reference TRBV16 and TRBJ2-7): GEEVAQTPKHLVRGEGQKAKLYCAPIKGHSYVFWYQQVLKNEFKFLISFQNENVFDETGMPKERFSAKCLPNSPCSLEIQATKLEDSAVYFCASRRQGTGINYEQYFGPGTRLTVT.

This chain connects TRBV9 to TRBJ2-3, with D hard to call. Germline CDR1 and CDR2: SGDLS and YYNGEE. Trimming stripped 4 bases from V and 3 bases from J, with 6 bases between. The CDR3 has 12 amino acids. The CDR3 reads CASSPSTDTQYF. The CDR3 coding sequence is TGTGCCAGCAGCCCCTCAACAGATACGCAGTATTTT.

The chain links TRBV5-6 to TRBJ2-1; 10 nucleotides agree with TRBD1. The CDR3 length is 16 residues. The junction had 8 bases not matched to a gene; V was cut back by 0 bases and J by 8 bases. From germline, CDR1 is SGHDT and CDR2 YYEEEE. The chain's CDR3 is CASSLEPGQGLDEQFF. The CDR3 DNA is TGTGCCAGCAGCTTGGAGCCGGGACAGGGGTTGGATGAGCAGTTCTTC.

The V and J genes are TRBV10-3 and TRBJ2-7, with TRBD1 as a possible D gene (6 bases). V was pared by 4 bases and J by 3 bases, with 10 bases between. Germline CDR1 reads ENHRY; CDR2 reads SYGVKD. CDR3 length: 13 amino acids. CDR3 region: CAISVDSGYEQYF. As DNA, the CDR3 is TGTGCCATCAGTGTGGACAGCGGCTACGAGCAGTACTTC.

This sequence joins TRBV19 and TRBJ2-2; TRBD1 might be the D (6 bases). Germline assignment: CDR1 LNHDA and CDR2 SQIVND (reference sequence). CDR3 length: 14 amino acids. Deletions cut 7 bases from V and 4 bases from J, with 13 bases between. CDR3 sequence reads: CASTQGMFTGELFF. CDR3 DNA sequence: TGTGCCAGTACCCAGGGGATGTTCACCGGGGAGCTGTTTTTT.

The chain couples TRBV27 to TRBJ2-1, with TRBD2 as a possible D gene (6 bases). In germline, CDR1 is MNHEY, CDR2 SMNVEV (reference sequence). This CDR3 has 12 amino acids. Trimming took 4 bases from V and 8 from J, leaving 9 bases between them. The CDR3 protein is CASSWGVHEQFF. The CDR3 DNA sequence: TGTGCCAGCAGTTGGGGGGTCCATGAGCAGTTCTTC.

J is TRBJ2-7 and V is TRBV7-2; 9 nucleotides align to TRBD1. The junction had 8 bases not matched to a gene; V was cut back by 3 bases and J by 2 bases. CDR1 and CDR2 (germline): SGHTA, FQGNSA. The CDR3 sequence is 16 residues long. CDR3 in DNA: TGTGCCAGCAGCTTGGGGACAGGGTTTCAAACCTACGAGCAGTACTTC. Protein: CASSLGTGFQTYEQYF.

This chain connects TRBV15 to TRBJ1-5; D gene uncertain. Trimming pared 0 bases from V and 8 bases from J, leaving 17 bases between. The CDR3 is 16 amino acids. CDR1 and CDR2 from the germline V gene are LNHNV and YYDKDF (reference sequence). DNA for the CDR3: TGTGCCACCAGCAGAGATGGAGAAGGGCCTGAGGAGCCCCAGCATTTT. Translated: CATSRDGEGPEEPQHF.

This chain joins TRBV24-1 and TRBJ1-1, with 8 positions matching TRBD1. Germline-derived CDR1 and CDR2 are KGHDR and SFDVKD. The length of the CDR3 is 15 residues. Trimming at V came to 4 bases and at J to 2 bases, leaving 5 bases not matched to a gene. CDR3 region: CATSDPGQGNTEAFF. CDR3 nucleotides: TGTGCCACCAGTGACCCTGGACAGGGAAACACTGAAGCTTTCTTT.

The V call is TRBV18, the J call TRBJ2-2; D call uncertain. The V gene's germline CDR1 is KGHSH and CDR2 LQKENI. The CDR3 contains 16 residues. Trimming took off 0 bases at V and 1 base at J, with 9 bases between the two ends. CDR3 nucleotides: TGTGCCAGCTCACCACCAGGCTCAGAGAACACCGGGGAGCTGTTTTTT. Protein product: CASSPPGSENTGELFF.

The V call is TRBV7-2, the J call TRBJ1-6; 10 nucleotides line up with TRBD1. Trimming cost V 0 bases and J 8 bases; bases outside gene matches: 4. There are 16 residues in the CDR3. Germline V gives CDR1 SGHTA, CDR2 FQGNSA. CDR3 loop: CASSLARDRGYSPLHF. As DNA, the CDR3 is TGTGCCAGCAGCTTAGCGCGGGACAGGGGATATTCACCCCTCCACTTT.

The J gene is TRBJ2-5, the V gene TRBV4-1; 8 bases line up with TRBD1. Germline V gene lookup returns CDR1 MGHRA and CDR2 YSYEKL. This CDR3 is built from 15 residues. The junction had 4 bases not matched to a gene; V was cut back by 0 bases and J by 4 bases. In DNA, the CDR3 is TGCGCCAGCAGCCAAGAGTGGGACAGGACAGAGACCCAGTACTTC. Translated, it gives CASSQEWDRTETQYF.

This clone was picked up a small number of times. CDR3 sequence: CASRGDRANQPQHF. The CDR3 DNA reads as TGTGCCAGCAGGGGGGACAGGGCCAATCAGCCCCAGCATTTT. This sequence joins TRBV28 and TRBJ1-5, with 9 bases identical to TRBD1. V shed 6 bases and J 3 bases; nucleotides not matched to a gene: 3. The CDR3 sequence is 14 residues long. Germline V gives CDR1 MDHEN, CDR2 SYDVKM.

The chain recombines TRBV5-5 with TRBJ2-7; no clear D gene. Looked up from germline, CDR1 is SGHKS and CDR2 is YYEKEE (reference sequence). This CDR3 comprises 13 residues. The germline V and J ends were trimmed by 0 bases and 4 bases, with 8 bases remaining between them. CDR3: CASSLGALYEQYF. CDR3 in DNA: TGTGCCAGCAGCTTGGGAGCTTTGTACGAGCAGTACTTC.

The chain links TRBV28 to TRBJ2-7; D is undetermined. The CDR3 length is 11 residues. The ends were cut back, 7 bases at V and 6 bases at J, with 10 bases in the middle. Looked up from germline, CDR1 is MDHEN and CDR2 is SYDVKM. The CDR3 sequence is CASTRWTEQYF. CDR3 coding DNA: TGTGCCAGCACCCGGTGGACCGAGCAGTACTTC. The variable domain in full, with the rest retrieved from reference TRBV28 and TRBJ2-7, is DVKVTQSSRYLVKRTGEKVFLECVQDMDHENMFWYRQDPGLGLRLIYFSYDVKMKEKGDIPEGYSVSREKKERFSLILESASTNQTSMYLCASTRWTEQYFGPGTRLTVT.

The chain recombines TRBV28 with TRBJ1-4, with TRBD1 matching over 8 bases. The CDR3 is 14 residues long. CDR1 MDHEN and CDR2 SYDVKM come from the germline V gene. V gave up 3 bases and J gave up 8 bases; unmatched junction bases: 5. Here the CDR3 reads CASSLAGGTEKLFF. The CDR3 DNA reads as TGTGCCAGCAGTTTGGCAGGGGGCACCGAAAAACTGTTTTTT.

This clone was picked up one time. The chain combines TRBV7-8 with TRBJ1-1, with D possibly being TRBD1 (5 bases). Germline values: CDR1 SGHVS, CDR2 FQNEAQ. The CDR3 covers 14 residues. V gave up 6 bases and J gave up 3 bases, with 14 bases separating them. CDR3: CASRGEGLHTEAFF. Written as DNA, the CDR3 is TGTGCCAGCAGGGGGGAGGGGTTGCACACTGAAGCTTTCTTT.

The chain has TRBV4-2 and TRBJ2-3; 11 nucleotides agree with TRBD1. The V gene's germline CDR1 is LGHNA and CDR2 YNFKEQ. This CDR3 has 15 amino acids. J gave up 3 bases and V 4 bases, and 3 bases lay outside the gene matches. The CDR3 DNA reads TGTGCCAGCAGCCCCGGGACAGGGGGTACAGATACGCAGTATTTT. This gives the protein CASSPGTGGTDTQYF.

The genes are TRBV28 and TRBJ2-7; TRBD2 matches 9 bases. CDR1 MDHEN and CDR2 SYDVKM come from the germline V gene. V was pared by 5 bases and J by 3 bases, with 8 bases of the junction left unmatched. This CDR3 comprises 15 residues. The CDR3 DNA reads as TGTGCCAGCAGTACCCTAGCGGGATTTTACTACGAGCAGTACTTC. Protein product: CASSTLAGFYYEQYF.

This chain joins TRBV4-2 and TRBJ1-2; the match to TRBD1 covers 8 bases. V was pared by 0 bases and J by 3 bases, with 9 bases of the junction left unmatched. The CDR3 runs 17 residues. Germline CDR1 reads LGHNA; CDR2 reads YNFKEQ. CDR3 residues: CASSQDLDRVVYYGYTF. The CDR3 bases are TGTGCCAGCAGCCAAGATCTGGACAGGGTGGTCTACTATGGCTACACCTTC.

The chain uses TRBV30 and TRBJ2-1, with 7 bases fitting TRBD2. The CDR3 has 16 amino acids. Per germline, CDR1 GTSNPN and CDR2 SVGIG (reference sequence). J lost 10 bases, V lost 6 bases, and 21 bases had no gene match. The CDR3 spells CACTNGGLSPLGEQFF. Here the CDR3 DNA reads TGTGCCTGCACCAACGGGGGACTATCCCCCCTCGGGGAGCAGTTCTTC.

In the case of this clone: The junction shows a germline mismatch at one end, possibly a read error. The chain links TRBV5-1 to TRBJ1-1, with TRBD1 matching over 11 bases. The CDR3 has 13 amino acids. Germline CDR1 reads SGHRS; CDR2 reads YFSETQ. This CDR3 reads CASSPGLGTGGLF. The CDR3 DNA reads as TGCGCCAGCAGCCCGGGGTTGGGGACAGGGGGTCTCTTT.

The chain is built from TRBV19 and TRBJ1-3; 9 positions agree with TRBD1. Per the germline V gene, CDR1 is LNHDA and CDR2 is SQIVND (reference sequence). The trim removed 6 bases at V and 8 bases at J, leaving 5 bases unmatched. CDR3 length: 13 amino acids. Here the CDR3 reads CASRRQGEDTIYF. In DNA form, the CDR3 reads TGTGCCAGTAGAAGACAGGGGGAGGACACCATATATTTT. Full variable domain (missing parts from reference TRBV19 and TRBJ1-3): DGGITQSPKYLFRKEGQNVTLSCEQNLNHDAMYWYRQDPGQGLRLIYYSQIVNDFQKGDIAEGYSVSREKKESFPLTVTSAQKNPTAFYLCASRRQGEDTIYFGEGSWLTVV.

This chain links TRBV7-3 with TRBJ2-7; D may be TRBD2 (6 bases). V lost 2 bases and J 6 bases, leaving 8 bases between the germline ends. The CDR3 loop spans 12 amino acids. Germline V CDR1 and CDR2: SGHTA, FQGTGA. CDR3 sequence reads: CASSLLGGEQYF. CDR3 DNA: TGTGCCAGCAGCTTATTGGGGGGCGAGCAGTACTTC.

The rearrangement links TRBV9 to TRBJ2-3, with 7 bases matching TRBD2. Germline V lookup: CDR1 SGDLS, CDR2 YYNGEE. V was clipped by 4 bases and J by 6 bases; unmatched bases: 5. This CDR3 has 13 amino acids. The CDR3 DNA follows: TGTGCCAGCAGCTTTAGCGGGCCGGATACGCAGTATTTT. Its translation is CASSFSGPDTQYF.

V is TRBV9 and J is TRBJ2-7; the match to TRBD2 covers 8 bases. After removal of 4 bases from V and 4 bases from J, the junction contained 7 bases not matched to a gene. The CDR3 has 14 amino acids. CDR1 SGDLS and CDR2 YYNGEE come from the germline V gene. CDR3 sequence reads: CASSPGGGRYEQYF. The DNA for the CDR3 is TGTGCCAGCAGCCCCGGGGGGGGGAGGTACGAGCAGTACTTC.

As regards this clone: Other DNA variants within this sample encode the same CDR3. The V gene is TRBV27, the J gene TRBJ2-5; D gene uncertain. V shed 8 bases and J shed 4 bases, with 8 bases lying between them. The length of the CDR3 is 11 residues. CDR1 is MNHEY, CDR2 SMNVEV, per germline (reference sequence). CDR3 sequence: CASSLGETQYF. In DNA form, the CDR3 reads TGTGCCAGCTCATTGGGAGAGACCCAGTACTTC.

The gene calls are TRBV12-3 or TRBV12-4 and TRBJ2-1; TRBD1 aligns across 7 bases. The junction had 5 bases not matched to a gene; V was cut back by 3 bases and J by 9 bases. The CDR3 is 13 residues long. In nucleotides, the CDR3 is TGTGCCAGCAGTTTTCGACAGGGAACTGAGCAGTTCTTC. It encodes CASSFRQGTEQFF.

The CDR3 DNA reads as TGTGCCAGCAGCCCTTTGCGGGGAGAGAGCACAGATACGCAGTATTTT. Protein sequence: CASSPLRGESTDTQYF. This chain uses TRBV11-2 with TRBJ2-3; a weak D match, TRBD2 (6 bases). The V gene lost 5 bases and the J gene lost 0 bases, with 15 bases spanning the gap. CDR3 size: 16 residues. Germline V gene sequence: CDR1 SGHAT, CDR2 FQNNGV.